What follows are 10 T cell receptor beta chains derived from one specimen sequenced in a study of T cells after yellow fever vaccination. One entry per CDR3 protein, called by TCRdb with MiXCR from the 5' RACE reads. The sample holds about 170,000 distinct CDR3 sequences, approximately 10% seen once. Material: CD8+ T cells sorted from PBMCs, obtained 15 days after the yellow fever booster vaccination. All receptors derive from a man between 18 and 35 years old who received the YFV17D yellow fever vaccine.

In this sample, this clonotype turned up a few times. V usage is TRBV30 and J usage is TRBJ1-2; D gene unclear. The germline V gene encodes CDR1 GTSNPN and CDR2 SVGIG (reference sequence). Trimming shortened V by 0 bases and J by 2 bases, and 7 bases separated the two germline ends. This CDR3 region has 13 residues. In DNA form, the CDR3 reads TGTGCCTGGAGTGTATCCAGGAACTATGGCTACACCTTC. Translation gives CAWSVSRNYGYTF.

This clonotype was picked up a small number of times. This chain connects TRBV2 to TRBJ1-2, with D possibly being TRBD1 (5 bases). CDR1 and CDR2 (germline): SNHLY, FYNNEI. CDR3 size: 15 residues. Trimming left V 0 bases short and J 4 bases short, with 12 bases between. This chain's CDR3 is CASSEAQKGFYGYTF. Written as DNA, the CDR3 is TGTGCCAGCAGTGAAGCGCAGAAGGGGTTCTATGGCTACACCTTC.

Many counts were recorded for this clonotype. This chain joins TRBV7-2 and TRBJ2-1; TRBD1 agrees at 7 bases. CDR3 size: 12 residues. The germline V gene encodes CDR1 SGHTA and CDR2 FQGNSA. The junction had 3 bases not matched to a gene; V was cut back by 3 bases and J by 10 bases. The CDR3 DNA reads as TGTGCCAGCAGCTTTGACAGGGAAGAGCAGTTCTTC. Translating it yields CASSFDREEQFF.

This clonotype was observed a handful of times. The V and J genes are TRBV12-5 and TRBJ2-5; the match to TRBD2 covers 10 bases. Looked up from germline, CDR1 is LGHNT and CDR2 is FRNRAP. The V and J ends lost 4 bases and 1 base, in that order; junction bases with no gene match: 6. The CDR3 has 16 residues. DNA of the CDR3: TGTGCTAGTGGTTCAACTAGCGGGGCAACCCAAGAGACCCAGTACTTC. Translated: CASGSTSGATQETQYF.

This sequence joins TRBV6-2 or TRBV6-3 and TRBJ1-1, with D hard to call. Looked up from germline, CDR1 is MNHEY and CDR2 is SVGEGT. The V end lost 0 bases, the J end lost 3 bases, and 11 bases lay between the germline ends. CDR3 length: 15 residues. The CDR3 DNA reads TGTGCCAGCAGTTACTCGAATTTTGGTCACACTGAAGCTTTCTTT. This codes for CASSYSNFGHTEAFF.

This clonotype came up a few times. J is TRBJ1-1 and V is TRBV5-1; 7 nucleotides match TRBD1. V shed 3 bases, J shed 7 bases, and the junction held 9 bases outside the gene matches. Germline V CDR1 and CDR2: SGHRS, YFSETQ. CDR3 length equals 14 residues. In DNA form, the CDR3 reads TGCGCCAGCAGCTCGAAGGGGGGACAGAATGAAGCTTTCTTT. Translating gives CASSSKGGQNEAFF.

The chain employs TRBV9 and TRBJ2-1, with 7 bases lining up with TRBD2. V gave up 1 base and J gave up 6 bases; unmatched junction bases: 1. The CDR3 consists of 13 residues. The germline CDR1 and CDR2 sequences are SGDLS and YYNGEE. CDR3 sequence reads: CASSVSGGNEQFF. CDR3 coding DNA: TGTGCCAGCAGCGTATCGGGGGGCAATGAGCAGTTCTTC.

This clonotype was recorded at least ten times. The CDR3 is CASSLVGYQETQYF. The DNA for the CDR3 is TGTGCCAGCAGCTTAGTGGGGTACCAAGAGACCCAGTACTTC. The V and J genes are TRBV7-9 and TRBJ2-5; D is ambiguous. The CDR3 is made up of 14 amino acids. The germline V and J ends were trimmed by 1 base and 0 bases, with 6 bases remaining between them. Germline V gives CDR1 SEHNR, CDR2 FQNEAQ (reference sequence).

This clonotype was seen a few times. The V gene is TRBV4-3, the J gene TRBJ1-6; D perhaps matches TRBD1 (5 bases). The germline V gene has CDR1 LGHNA and CDR2 YSLEER. The CDR3 sequence is 19 residues long. Deletions cut 0 bases from V and 7 bases from J, with 22 bases between. CDR3 sequence reads: CASSQDITLQGFRNSPLHF. As DNA, the CDR3 is TGCGCCAGCAGCCAAGATATTACCCTTCAGGGTTTTCGGAATTCACCCCTCCACTTT.

This clonotype was counted many times. The chain employs TRBV4-1 and TRBJ2-3; 12 positions agree with TRBD2. Germline lookup yields CDR1 MGHRA and CDR2 YSYEKL. The J segment lost 2 bases and the V segment lost 11 bases, leaving 5 bases of the junction unmatched. CDR3 size: 14 residues. The CDR3 loop reads CASRLAGATDTQYF. As DNA, the CDR3 is TGCGCCTCGAGACTAGCGGGGGCCACAGATACGCAGTATTTT.